This is a list of T cell receptor beta chains from one sample in a study of shared clonotypes between healthy human individuals. The repertoire was sequenced with immunoSEQ multiplex PCR; TCRdb's copy has only in-frame clones and lacks some. The sample holds around 980,000 clones, around three quarters seen once. Sequences were obtained from memory CD4+ T cells from PBMCs. These receptors were collected from a man aged 18 to 35 in good health. Some clones in this sample may be carry-over from other donors' samples. Each CDR3 is given with its conserved first and last residue. Each record gives: clone size, V gene, J gene, D gene, CDR3 DNA, CDR3 protein. A D gene is named only where the DNA matches it firmly. Where a row states a size, it is once, few, many or the class of an expanded clone; other rows omit it.

NA	TRBV6-1	TRBJ1-3	NA	TGTGCCCACAAGGCCGGGGGACCTGGAAACACCATATATTTT	CAHKAGGPGNTIYF
NA	TRBV11-3	TRBJ2-7	NA	TGTGCCAGCAGCTTACCCACGGACCTTCTACCCTTCTACGAGCAGTACTTC	CASSLPTDLLPFYEQYF
NA	TRBV7-2	TRBJ1-4	NA	TGTGCCAGCAGCCCTAAGGGAAGCGAAAAACTGTTTTTT	CASSPKGSEKLFF
NA	TRBV7-2	TRBJ2-1	TRBD2	TGTGCCAGCAGCCATGCACGGATCGGGGCTAGCGGGAGTAATGAGCAGTTCTTC	CASSHARIGASGSNEQFF
NA	TRBV27	TRBJ1-5	NA	TGTGCCAGCAGTCCTAGAATCCGGGCGGGTAAGGGCAATCAGCCCCAGCATTTT	CASSPRIRAGKGNQPQHF
few	TRBV27	TRBJ2-1	TRBD2	TGTGCCAGCAGTTGGGGACTAGCGGGCAACAATGAGCAGTTCTTC	CASSWGLAGNNEQFF
NA	TRBV28	TRBJ2-6	NA	TGTGCCAGCAGTTTAGCGGGGTCTGGGGCCAACGTCCTGACTTTC	CASSLAGSGANVLTF
NA	TRBV29-1	TRBJ1-1	NA	TGCAGCGTTGGGACTATGAACACTGAAGCTTTCTTT	CSVGTMNTEAFF
once	TRBV4-3	TRBJ2-5	TRBD2	TGCGCCAGCAGCCTCAACCCAGGGACTAGCGGGAGTTTTGAGACCCAGTACTTC	CASSLNPGTSGSFETQYF
NA	TRBV11-2	TRBJ2-5	NA	TGTGCCAGCAGCCCTACACAAAAGGAGACCCAGTACTTC	CASSPTQKETQYF
NA	TRBV29-1	TRBJ2-1	TRBD2	TGCAGCGCCTGGACTAGCGGGAGAGCCCCCTACAATGAGCAGTTCTTC	CSAWTSGRAPYNEQFF
NA	TRBV6-5	TRBJ1-2	NA	TGTGCCAGCAGTCCAATACGGGGGCTCAACTATGGCTACACCTTC	CASSPIRGLNYGYTF
NA	TRBV5-1	TRBJ2-7	TRBD1	TGCGCCAGCAGCTTGGGGACAGGGGGAACGTACGAGCAGTACTTC	CASSLGTGGTYEQYF
once	TRBV7-3	TRBJ1-1	NA	TGTGCCAGCAGCCTTAGCCTGAACACTGAAGCTTTCTTT	CASSLSLNTEAFF
NA	TRBV7-8	TRBJ1-4	NA	TGTGCCAGCAGCTTAGGGGCAGGCTATAATGAAAAACTGTTTTTT	CASSLGAGYNEKLFF
NA	TRBV6-6	TRBJ2-3	NA	TGTGCCAGCAGGAGAGACAGTCAGGGAGATACGCAGTATTTT	CASRRDSQGDTQYF
NA	TRBV6-4	TRBJ1-5	TRBD1	TGTGCCACGGGGACAGGGCATCTGAGGGGCAATCAGCCCCAGCATTTT	CATGTGHLRGNQPQHF
NA	TRBV7-9	TRBJ2-5	NA	TGTGCCAGCAGCCCGAGCAGCCGAACGGAGACCCAGTACTTC	CASSPSSRTETQYF
once	TRBV2	TRBJ2-1	NA	TGTGCCAGCACCTCAGGGCTACAGTCCAATGAGCAGTTCTTC	CASTSGLQSNEQFF
NA	TRBV5-1	TRBJ2-1	NA	TGCGCCAGCAGCTTGTCCACCCAGGGTGAGCAGTTCTTC	CASSLSTQGEQFF
NA	TRBV7-3	TRBJ2-2	TRBD2	TGTGCCAGCAGTTTAACTAGCGGGAGGGTCACCGGGGAGCTGTTTTTT	CASSLTSGRVTGELFF
NA	TRBV7-2	TRBJ2-5	NA	TGTGCCAGCAGCCCAAAACCCGGGTTGGAGACCCAGTACTTC	CASSPKPGLETQYF
NA	TRBV5-1	TRBJ2-7	TRBD1	TGCGCCAGCAGCTGGGGGACAGGGTACGAGCAGTACTTC	CASSWGTGYEQYF
NA	TRBV5-7	TRBJ2-7	NA	TGTGCCAGCAGACTAATCGGTATATTAAGGACCTACGAGCAGTACTTC	CASRLIGILRTYEQYF
once	TRBV7-8	TRBJ2-5	NA	TGTGCCAGCAGCCGAGTAAGGGGGGCACTGAAACAGTGGGCGACCCAGTACTTC	CASSRVRGALKQWATQYF
NA	TRBV6-1	TRBJ1-2	NA	TGTGCCAGCAGTGGTCTATGGGAGTTTCGGGGCTACACCTTC	CASSGLWEFRGYTF
NA	TRBV7-9	TRBJ2-7	NA	TGTGCCAGCAGTTCCACCCCCGGACTGGGCACCTACGAGCAGTACTTC	CASSSTPGLGTYEQYF
NA	TRBV7-8	TRBJ1-2	NA	TGTGCCAGCAGCTTAGCTCCAGGCTCTTCTAACTATGGCTACACCTTC	CASSLAPGSSNYGYTF
NA	TRBV11-2	TRBJ1-5	NA	TGTGCCAGCAGCCATAGAAGGTCGCAGTATAGCAATCAGCCCCAGCATTTT	CASSHRRSQYSNQPQHF
NA	TRBV28	TRBJ1-1	NA	TGTGCCAGCAGCGACACGGGGTCGGGCACTGAAGCTTTCTTT	CASSDTGSGTEAFF
NA	TRBV9	TRBJ2-7	NA	TGTGCCACTCCCGGGGAGCAGTACTTC	CATPGEQYF
NA	TRBV30	TRBJ1-3	NA	TGTGCCTCCCCCCTAGGAAGCTCTGGAAACACCATATATTTT	CASPLGSSGNTIYF
NA	TRBV5-4	TRBJ2-5	NA	TGTGCCAGCAGCTTGCTGGGGTCTCTCCCAGAGACCCAGTACTTC	CASSLLGSLPETQYF
NA	TRBV7-3	TRBJ1-1	NA	TGTGCCAGCAGCTTATACGGCAACACTGAAGCTTTCTTT	CASSLYGNTEAFF
NA	TRBV19	TRBJ1-2	NA	TGTGCCAGTATTGGGGGGAAACAAATGGGCGGCTATGGCTACACCTTC	CASIGGKQMGGYGYTF
few	TRBV30	TRBJ2-1	TRBD2	TGTGCCTGGAGGGCCGGGACTAGCGGGAGATTGAGTGAGCAGTTCTTC	CAWRAGTSGRLSEQFF
few	TRBV7-9	TRBJ1-2	TRBD1	TGTGCCAGCAGTTACAGGGGTGGCTACACCTTC	CASSYRGGYTF
many	TRBV10-2	TRBJ2-2	TRBD1	TGCGCCAGCAGGGAACAGGGGGGAACCGGGGAGCTGTTTTTT	CASREQGGTGELFF
NA	TRBV5-1	TRBJ2-7	NA	TGCGCCAGCAGCTTGGCCGTAGGGGAGACGGGCGAGCAGTACTTC	CASSLAVGETGEQYF
few	TRBV7-2	TRBJ2-5	NA	TGTGCCAGCAGGAGAGGGGGGAACCAAGAGACCCAGTACTTC	CASRRGGNQETQYF
NA	TRBV7-2	TRBJ1-6	NA	TGTGCCAGCAGCTCTTCTCCGGGACTCAATAATTCACCCCTCCACTTT	CASSSSPGLNNSPLHF
many	TRBV15	TRBJ2-3	TRBD2	TGTGCCACCAGCAGAGATCTGGGACTAGAGGGTGATACGCAGTATTTT	CATSRDLGLEGDTQYF